Listed below are T cell receptor beta chains from one sample, sequenced in a study of radiation and T cells in renal cell carcinoma. TCRdb's table, derived via immunoSEQ multiplex PCR, lists solely in-frame clones and lacks some. The sample includes 130,000 to 150,000 clones, 70% to 90% seen only once; the top ten take 15% to 20%. The sample here was blood, taken from a patient whose treatment included radiotherapy and nephrectomy. Receptors were obtained from a woman between 45 and 60 years old with renal cell carcinoma. Both conserved end residues are part of each CDR3. Each record gives: clone size, D gene, V gene, J gene, CDR3 protein, CDR3 DNA. D genes are given only for firm matches. Clone size is stated in some rows and not others, as once, few, many or a class when expanded.

once,NA,TRBV6-1,TRBJ1-1,CASSVLGQGVTEAFF,TGTGCCAGCAGTGTCCTGGGACAAGGGGTAACTGAAGCTTTCTTT
NA,NA,TRBV18,TRBJ1-1,CASSPGGTDTEAFF,TGTGCCAGCTCACCGGGGGGCACGGACACTGAAGCTTTCTTT
once,TRBD1,TRBV18,TRBJ1-3,CASSSQGPHSGNTIYF,TGTGCCAGCTCGTCACAGGGGCCTCACTCTGGAAACACCATATATTTT
NA,NA,TRBV10-1,TRBJ1-2,CASSESGNYGYTF,TGCGCCAGCAGTGAGTCGGGGAACTATGGCTACACCTTC
few,TRBD1,TRBV2,TRBJ2-2,CASIGQANTGELFF,TGTGCCAGCATTGGACAGGCGAACACCGGGGAGCTGTTTTTT
NA,NA,TRBV10-3,TRBJ2-7,CATGDSRGDEQYF,TGTGCCACGGGGGACTCTCGGGGCGACGAGCAGTACTTC
NA,NA,TRBV9,TRBJ2-7,CASSVGETNYEQYF,TGTGCCAGCAGCGTAGGGGAGACGAACTACGAGCAGTACTTC
NA,NA,TRBV7-2,TRBJ1-3,CASSSGISSGNTIYF,TGTGCCAGCAGCTCCGGTATAAGCTCTGGAAACACCATATATTTT
NA,NA,TRBV6-5,TRBJ2-7,CANSYADKTYEQYF,TGTGCCAACAGTTACGCGGACAAGACCTACGAGCAGTACTTC
NA,NA,TRBV7-2,TRBJ1-3,CASSLGGVRSGNTIYF,TGTGCCAGCAGCTTAGGAGGGGTACGCTCTGGAAACACCATATATTTT
few,NA,TRBV7-9,TRBJ1-6,CASSLGSFGGTLHF,TGTGCCAGCAGCTTAGGGTCATTCGGAGGCACCCTCCACTTT
NA,TRBD1,TRBV11-1,TRBJ2-7,CASSFLSGQDYEQYF,TGTGCCAGCAGCTTCCTTTCGGGACAGGACTACGAGCAGTACTTC
NA,NA,TRBV18,TRBJ2-7,CASSPWPTNPYEQYF,TGTGCCAGCTCCCCTTGGCCTACGAACCCCTACGAGCAGTACTTC